This TCR beta chain originates from a study of shared clonotypes between healthy human individuals. Notes on the study in general: In several donors, about 5% of naive CD4 clonotypes appeared in common. Some clonotypes were shared by all four sorted-subset donors, while others were not shared. The non-shared ones had lower generation probabilities than the shared ones.

This clone came up once. Its antigen is undetermined. Terminally differentiated effector memory CD45RA+ cells were excluded by CCR7 positive selection of CD45RO-negative cells. The V end was cut by 1 base, the J end by 3 bases, with 5 bases between. The germline V gene has CDR1 SGHDT and CDR2 YYEEEE. CDR3 length equals 12 residues. Every subset had its genomic DNA shared out evenly among several immunoSEQ plates. Replicate PCRs for sorted subsets used about 200 ng DNA; this equaled about 30,000 T cell genomes. Only in-frame clones appear in the TCRdb table, and some are missing; sequencing was by immunoSEQ multiplex PCR. The sample records around 2,100,000 clones, 85% to 95% being singletons.

The source of this sequence is a man between 18 and 35 years old in good health. The sample consisted of naive CD8+ T cells sorted from blood. The V and J genes are TRBV5-6 and TRBJ2-7; D call uncertain. The CDR3 is CASSLMRYEQYF. CDR3 DNA sequence: TGTGCCAGCAGCTTGATGCGCTACGAGCAGTACTTC.